The present entry profiles one T cell receptor (beta chain) with its context. The sample holds one count of this clone. This clone's antigen is unknown. One base away there is no much larger clone; base qualities are not given. The data stem from a study of control samples from healthy donors and cancer patients (dated by TCRdb to between 2020 and 2021). Library construction relied on the immunoSEQ multiplex PCR assay. TCRdb obtained this table from immuneACCESS and retained in-frame rearrangements with V and J assigned. These tables miss some clones; where compared with another copy, unresolved V genes account for less than half of the shortfall, and the remainder is unexplained. The sample table lists roughly 80,000 clones, roughly nine tenths of them with a count of one. Clones ranked in the top ten supply 4.5% to 7% of the sample. Compared with germline, V lacks 3 bases and J lacks 1 base; bases without a gene match: 2. The germline V gene (reference sequence) specifies LGHDT as CDR1 and YNNKEL as CDR2. There are 15 amino acids in the CDR3, from cysteine to phenylalanine inclusive. Only the CDR3 portion is preserved as DNA: 45 bases, with reading frame beginning at the first base.

This receptor was taken from a man over 45 in good health. Material for sequencing was blood. The rearrangement joined TRBV3-1 (or the pseudogene TRBV3-2) to TRBJ2-2, with 7 bases matching TRBD1. The nucleotide sequence is TGTGCCAGCAGCCACCGACAGGGGAACACCGGGGAGCTGTTTTTT. It translates as CASSHRQGNTGELFF.